Listed below are T cell receptor beta chains from one sample, sequenced in a study of response to subunit inactivated influenza vaccine. TCRdb used MiXCR to reprocess the RT-PCR reads, holding one entry per CDR3 protein. In the table there are a few hundred thousand distinct CDR3 sequences, about 10% of which are singletons. Separately, the same data were catalogued under a study of T cells expressing NK-cell markers.

The material sequenced was PBMCs from blood, taken on the day of vaccination. These TCRs come from a man aged 50-60 years who received an inactivated influenza vaccine. The CDR3 runs from the conserved cysteine through the conserved F or W. Fields, in order: CDR3 DNA, CDR3 protein, V gene, clone size, J gene, D gene. A D gene is named only where the DNA matches it firmly. Size tells how often a clone was seen (once, few, many) or the class of an expanded clone, and some rows leave it out.

cdr3_nt: TGCGCCAGCAGCCAAAATTTTTTCTCTGGGGCCAACGTCCTGACTTTC
cdr3_aa: CASSQNFFSGANVLTF
v_call: TRBV4-1
clone_size: .
j_call: TRBJ2-6
d_call: .

cdr3_nt: TGCAGCGTTGTCCGGACCATGAGCTCCTACGAGCAGTACTTC
cdr3_aa: CSVVRTMSSYEQYF
v_call: TRBV29-1
clone_size: few
j_call: TRBJ2-7
d_call: .

cdr3_nt: TGTGCCATCAGTGAGTCGATGCAGGTCTACGAGCAGTACTTC
cdr3_aa: CAISESMQVYEQYF
v_call: TRBV10-3
clone_size: few
j_call: TRBJ2-7
d_call: .

cdr3_nt: TGTGCCAGTAGTATAATATGGCGGGAGGGCCGCGATGAGCAGTTCTTC
cdr3_aa: CASSIIWREGRDEQFF
v_call: TRBV19
clone_size: .
j_call: TRBJ2-1
d_call: TRBD2

cdr3_nt: TGTGCCAGCAGAATACAGCACCAAGAGACCCAGTACTTC
cdr3_aa: CASRIQHQETQYF
v_call: TRBV6-6
clone_size: few
j_call: TRBJ2-5
d_call: .

cdr3_nt: TGCAGTGCCAAAACTCTAGCGGGAGCCCGGGAGACCCAGTACTTC
cdr3_aa: CSAKTLAGARETQYF
v_call: TRBV20-1
clone_size: .
j_call: TRBJ2-5
d_call: TRBD2

cdr3_nt: TGTGCCAGCAGCTCAGGGGGTGAGCAGTTCTTC
cdr3_aa: CASSSGGEQFF
v_call: TRBV7-2
clone_size: .
j_call: TRBJ2-1
d_call: TRBD1

cdr3_nt: TGCGCCAGCAGCTTGGGTAGTTCCTTAGGCGGGGAGCTGTTTTTT
cdr3_aa: CASSLGSSLGGELFF
v_call: TRBV5-1
clone_size: .
j_call: TRBJ2-2
d_call: .

cdr3_nt: TGTGCCACCAGCAGAGGGACAGGGAACACCGGGGAGCTGTTTTTT
cdr3_aa: CATSRGTGNTGELFF
v_call: TRBV15
clone_size: .
j_call: TRBJ2-2
d_call: TRBD1

cdr3_nt: TGCAGTGGGGGGGACAGGGGCTCCTATGGCTACACCTTC
cdr3_aa: CSGGDRGSYGYTF
v_call: TRBV20-1
clone_size: few
j_call: TRBJ1-2
d_call: TRBD1

cdr3_nt: TGTGCCAGCAGCCGGGGGACTAGCGGGATCTACAATGAGCAGTTCTTC
cdr3_aa: CASSRGTSGIYNEQFF
v_call: TRBV3-1
clone_size: .
j_call: TRBJ2-1
d_call: TRBD2

cdr3_nt: TGTGCCAGCAGTACTACTGGAATTAAACTAGCGGGGGGAAGCACAGATACGCAGTATTTT
cdr3_aa: CASSTTGIKLAGGSTDTQYF
v_call: TRBV28
clone_size: few
j_call: TRBJ2-3
d_call: TRBD2

cdr3_nt: TGTGCCAGCAGCCTTGACAGGGCATACTATGGCTACACCTTC
cdr3_aa: CASSLDRAYYGYTF
v_call: TRBV6-2/TRBV6-3
clone_size: .
j_call: TRBJ1-2
d_call: TRBD1

cdr3_nt: TGCGCCAGCAGCGCTACAGGGTCGAGCACCGGGGAGCTGTTTTTT
cdr3_aa: CASSATGSSTGELFF
v_call: TRBV5-1
clone_size: .
j_call: TRBJ2-2
d_call: .

cdr3_nt: TGTGCCAGCAGCTTGGGACTAGCGGGTGTGACGCAGTATTTT
cdr3_aa: CASSLGLAGVTQYF
v_call: TRBV5-4
clone_size: few
j_call: TRBJ2-3
d_call: TRBD2